This is a list of T cell receptor beta chains from one sample in a study of T-cell reconstitution after alpha-beta-depleted transplantation in children. TCRdb re-derived calls from the PCR reads in MiXCR, one entry per CDR3 protein. The data contain some 500,000 distinct CDR3 sequences, about 18% of them singletons. The sample was PBMCs from the stem cell graft donor, taken from the stem cell graft. Receptors were obtained from a human donor who donated a stem cell graft to a child with acute lymphoblastic leukemia. CDR3s include the opening cysteine and the closing phenylalanine or tryptophan. The order of the fields is D gene, V gene, J gene, clone size, CDR3 length, CDR3 protein, CDR3 DNA. The D gene is left open where the match is weak. The listing skips clone size in some rows; elsewhere it reads once, few, many or a size class.

>.|TRBV7-9|TRBJ2-7|.|12
CASSWQNYEQYF
TGTGCCAGCAGCTGGCAGAACTACGAGCAGTACTTC
>.|TRBV10-2|TRBJ2-7|.|17
CASSRWLGTTFSYEQYF
TGCGCCAGCAGCCGGTGGTTAGGGACAACGTTTTCCTACGAGCAGTACTTC
>TRBD1|TRBV5-1|TRBJ2-1|few|13
CASKAGGFDEQFF
TGCGCCAGCAAGGCAGGGGGCTTCGATGAGCAGTTCTTC
>TRBD1|TRBV5-1|TRBJ1-4|.|18
CASSVGQGLPPTNEKLFF
TGCGCCAGCAGCGTGGGACAGGGCCTGCCCCCAACTAATGAAAAACTGTTTTTT
>TRBD1|TRBV6-6|TRBJ2-7|.|13
CASSRTGEYEQYF
TGTGCCAGCAGTCGGACAGGGGAATACGAGCAGTACTTC
>TRBD1|TRBV5-1|TRBJ1-1|few|16
CASSFSSQGGYVEAFF
TGCGCCAGCAGCTTTTCTTCCCAGGGGGGATACGTTGAAGCTTTCTTT
>TRBD2|TRBV6-1|TRBJ2-3|few|13
CASSGTSVDTQYF
TGTGCCAGCTCCGGGACTAGCGTGGATACGCAGTATTTT
>TRBD2|TRBV7-9|TRBJ2-1|few|17
CASSSGLAGGRANEQFF
TGTGCCAGCAGCTCGGGACTAGCGGGAGGCAGGGCCAATGAGCAGTTCTTC
>.|TRBV29-1|TRBJ2-7|.|12
CSVAWNSYEQYF
TGCAGCGTTGCTTGGAACTCCTACGAGCAGTACTTC
>.|TRBV5-1|TRBJ2-3|few|16
CASSLDRNSGPDTQYF
TGCGCCAGCAGCTTGGATAGGAACAGTGGCCCAGATACGCAGTATTTT
>.|TRBV5-1|TRBJ2-5|.|12
CASSGIQETQYF
TGCGCCAGCAGCGGTATCCAAGAGACCCAGTACTTC
>TRBD2|TRBV12-3/TRBV12-4|TRBJ2-1|.|16
CASSPGLAGNEREQFF
TGTGCCAGCAGCCCGGGACTAGCGGGAAATGAACGTGAGCAGTTCTTC
>.|TRBV7-6|TRBJ1-1|.|13
CASSAHRVSEAFF
TGTGCCAGCAGCGCCCACAGGGTCTCCGAAGCTTTCTTT
>TRBD2|TRBV9|TRBJ2-2|.|18
CASSGPVSSGDLGGELFF
TGTGCCAGCAGCGGCCCCGTCTCTAGCGGGGACCTGGGCGGGGAGCTGTTTTTT
>TRBD2|TRBV11-1|TRBJ2-3|.|18
CASSQLAGGPKGTDTQYF
TGTGCCAGCAGCCAGCTAGCGGGAGGGCCTAAGGGCACAGATACGCAGTATTTT
>.|TRBV25-1|TRBJ1-3|few|13
CASSDRGFDTIYF
TGTGCCAGCAGTGACAGAGGGTTCGACACCATATATTTT
>TRBD2|TRBV29-1|TRBJ2-2|few|15
CSVERSGSNTGELFF
TGCAGCGTTGAACGTAGCGGGTCGAACACCGGGGAGCTGTTTTTT
>TRBD1|TRBV5-5|TRBJ1-5|.|14
CASSGQVSNQPQHF
TGTGCCAGCTCCGGACAGGTTAGCAATCAGCCCCAGCATTTT
>.|TRBV12-3/TRBV12-4|TRBJ2-1|.|14
CASSPSEVRNEQFF
TGTGCCAGCAGTCCCTCTGAGGTGAGGAATGAGCAGTTCTTC
>TRBD1|TRBV20-1|TRBJ2-7|few|13
CSAGGQGSYEQYF
TGCAGTGCTGGAGGACAGGGGTCCTACGAGCAGTACTTC
>.|TRBV29-1|TRBJ2-2|few|14
CSVQWQGNTGELFF
TGCAGCGTCCAATGGCAGGGGAACACCGGGGAGCTGTTTTTT